A single sample is the source of the 8 T cell receptor beta chains below, sequenced in a study of cytomegalovirus exposure and HLA in healthy donors. Primers: 60 Vbeta forward and 13 Jbeta reverse. Here immunoSEQ multiplex PCR was the method, and the copy in TCRdb shows in-frame clones only, minus some. The sample includes 80,000 to 100,000 clones, 81% of them seen just once. Sequences were obtained from PBMCs. Receptor source: a man aged 35 to 55 in good health and CMV-seronegative.

The V gene is TRBV2, the J gene TRBJ1-1, with TRBD1 as a possible D gene (6 bases). Germline V gives CDR1 SNHLY, CDR2 FYNNEI. The CDR3 contains 13 residues. Trimming took 9 bases from V and 7 from J, leaving 18 bases between them. CDR3 sequence reads: CARGPTGGGEAFF. In DNA, the CDR3 is TGTGCCAGAGGCCCGACAGGTGGAGGTGAAGCTTTCTTT.

J is TRBJ2-7 and V is TRBV10-3; weak D call: TRBD2 (6 bases). Trimming cost V 1 base and J 6 bases, with 7 bases left between them. The CDR3 loop spans 12 amino acids. CDR1 and CDR2 from the germline V gene are ENHRY and SYGVKD. The CDR3 region has the DNA TGTGCCATCAGTGAGTTGGAGGGCGAGCAGTACTTC. Protein product: CAISELEGEQYF.

A single count supports this clone. The chain links TRBV2 to TRBJ2-3, with 10 bases that match TRBD2. Per the germline V gene, CDR1 is SNHLY and CDR2 is FYNNEI. V gave up 5 bases and J gave up 1 base; unmatched junction bases: 6. The CDR3 runs 16 residues. The CDR3: CASSKNSGGRTDTQYF. The CDR3 bases are TGTGCCAGCAGTAAGAATAGCGGGGGGCGCACAGATACGCAGTATTTT.

The rearrangement uses TRBV19 and TRBJ2-3; 7 nucleotides align to TRBD2. Germline CDR1 and CDR2: LNHDA and SQIVND (reference sequence). The ends lost 2 bases at V and 10 bases at J; junction bases unmatched: 9. This CDR3 has 14 amino acids. CDR3 in DNA: TGTGCCAGTAGTATATGGAGCGGGGAGGAGGCGCAGTATTTT. Its translation is CASSIWSGEEAQYF.

In this sample, this clone turned up a few times. The chain couples TRBV6-1 to TRBJ1-2; 9 bases agree with TRBD1. Unmatched junction bases numbered 8, after V lost 3 bases and J lost 0 bases. The CDR3 is 17 amino acids. CDR1 and CDR2 (germline): MNHNS, SASEGT. The DNA of the CDR3 is TGTGCCAGCAGTGAGGGACAGGGAGGGACTTCTAACTATGGCTACACCTTC. This translates into CASSEGQGGTSNYGYTF.

The chain links TRBV2 to TRBJ2-2, with D maybe TRBD1 (6 bases). Germline V gene sequence: CDR1 SNHLY, CDR2 FYNNEI. This CDR3 is 14 amino acids long. V was pared by 7 bases and J by 1 base, with 10 bases between. The CDR3 sequence: CASTGQMNTGELFF. For the CDR3, the DNA is TGTGCCAGCACAGGACAGATGAACACCGGGGAGCTGTTTTTT.

The chain links TRBV5-4 to TRBJ2-2; 8 bases are shared with TRBD2. Trimming took 5 bases from V and 8 from J; bases not matched to a gene: 17. The CDR3 has 17 residues. Germline lookup yields CDR1 SGHNT and CDR2 YYREEE (reference sequence). CDR3 nucleotide sequence: TGTGCCAGCAGACGACGACTAGGAGCGGGGGTATCAGGGGAGCTGTTTTTT. This codes for CASRRRLGAGVSGELFF. The complete variable domain, with remaining parts taken from reference TRBV5-4 and TRBJ2-2, reads ETGVTQSPTHLIKTRGQQVTLRCSSQSGHNTVSWYQQALGQGPQFIFQYYREEENGRGNFPPRFSGLQFPNYSSELNVNALELDDSALYLCASRRRLGAGVSGELFFGEGSRLTVL.

V usage is TRBV5-5 and J usage is TRBJ2-5, with a weak D call TRBD2 (5 bases). Trimming removed 3 bases at V and 0 bases at J, with 9 bases between. The CDR3 has 14 amino acids. CDR1 is SGHKS and CDR2 is YYEKEE in the germline V gene (reference sequence). The CDR3 here is CASSWRTYQETQYF. The CDR3 DNA reads TGTGCCAGCAGCTGGAGGACGTACCAAGAGACCCAGTACTTC.